The clone carrying this T cell receptor (beta chain) was found many times. Its antigen is still unknown. Overall study results and limits: Greatest tumor Treg TCR overlap was with tumor naive CD4+ cells. Tumor memory CD4+ T cell TCR gene usage clustered with blood and lymph node memory CD4+ cells and lymph node naive CD4+ cells.

This CDR3 is 17 amino acids long. CDR1 is MNHEY, CDR2 SVGAGI, per germline. V was shortened by 6 bases and J by 0 bases, with 17 bases between the two germline ends. The sorted Tregs were CD4+CD25+CD127-/low cells. After constant-region reverse-primer amplification, full-length variable regions underwent semi-nested PCR with Nested Universal Primer A. TCRdb re-analysed the 5' RACE reads in MiXCR, keeping a single row per CDR3 protein. The profile covers around 10,000 distinct CDR3 sequences, with about 14% appearing a single time and over 3% taken by the ten largest. The rearrangement joins TRBV6-5 to TRBJ2-2; D is perhaps TRBD1 (6 bases). Sequencing was carried out using Tregs sorted from blood. The clonotype originates from a female donor with breast cancer. The CDR3 loop is CASRGTQGSANTGELFF. As DNA, the CDR3 is TGTGCCAGCAGGGGTACGCAGGGGTCCGCGAACACCGGGGAGCTGTTTTTT.